This T cell receptor (beta chain) was sequenced in a study of OX40 agonist ivuxolimab in advanced cancers. Study-wide context: Ivuxolimab was an agonistic, fully human IgG2 monoclonal antibody directed against OX40 (CD134), a costimulatory receptor. Intravenous ivuxolimab was administered to patients every 2 weeks at six dose levels: 0.01, 0.1, 0.3, 1.5, 3 and 10 mg/kg. Among the approximately 50 dose-escalation patients, some 19 had hepatocellular carcinoma, approximately 15 melanoma, 9 renal cell carcinoma and 9 head and neck cancer. In the dose-escalation cohort, approximately 80% of patients were male, and the mean age was around 65 years with a range of roughly 20 to 79. Patients were allowed to have had prior anti-PD-1, anti-PD-L1 or anti-CTLA-4 therapy, and approximately 40% of the dose-escalation patients had previously received checkpoint inhibitors. Partial responses occurred in three dose-escalation patients: two with cutaneous melanoma and one with hepatocellular carcinoma. Peripheral TCRbeta sequencing aimed to test whether ivuxolimab altered TCR sequence diversity and caused clonal T-cell expansion. The paper describes the monotherapy dose-escalation part (N ≈ 52 patients) of the phase I trial of ivuxolimab.

Genomic DNA was isolated from the sorted cells so that the TCRbeta CDR3 region could be sequenced. The immunoSEQ Assay was used to sequence the TCRbeta CDR3 regions. TCRdb re-hosts the immuneACCESS table, in-frame sequences only. Its copies lack some clones; in the studies checked, an unresolved V gene accounts for under half of them, and the cause for the rest is not known. For this sample there are about 96,000 clones; under 85% appear just once. Under 6.5% of the sample comes from the top ten. Its CDR3 holds 15 amino acids, cysteine through phenylalanine. Of the read, only the CDR3 DNA is kept; its 45 bases are in frame from base 1. V loses 4 bases at its end and J loses 0 bases; junction bases beyond the gene matches: 3. CDR1 and CDR2 (SGDLS, YYNGEE) derive from the germline V gene. Summary of the overall study and its limitations: Which antigens the clonally expanded peripheral T cells were specific for was not determined. Low levels of normalized T-cell clonal expansion were also seen in some patients who did not respond. On average, CD8+ T cells showed more expanded clones than CD4+ T cells after ivuxolimab. At doses from 0.1 to 3.0 mg/kg, clonal expansion was seen in both CD4+ and CD8+ blood T cells between baseline and week 6. In the 0.1-3.0 mg/kg groups, partial responders had among the lowest normalized peripheral clonal expansion, particularly in CD8+ T cells.

Details on this clone: Its antigen remains unidentified. The input lacks base qualities; no much larger clone sits a single base away.

Patients with a history of autoimmune disease or receiving systemic immunosuppression were excluded from the trial. Peripheral blood for TCR sequencing was collected from all dose cohorts at baseline, on cycle 4 day 1, and on cycle 7 day 1. Samples were obtained from an open-label, multicenter, first-in-human phase I dose-escalation trial of ivuxolimab. Adults with locally advanced or metastatic melanoma, renal cell carcinoma, hepatocellular carcinoma or head and neck squamous cell carcinoma were enrolled in the trial. Before TCR sequencing, CD4+ T cells and CD8+ T cells from peripheral blood were sorted into separate populations.

The sample was CD4+ or CD8+ T cells sorted from blood, taken in a trial of the OX40 agonist ivuxolimab. Recombination joined TRBV9 with TRBJ2-3, and 9 junction bases match TRBD2. The receptor was derived from an adult with an advanced solid tumor such as melanoma, head and neck, liver or kidney cancer. The nucleotides read TGTGCCAGCAGCCCGAGCGGGGGGAGCACAGATACGCAGTATTTT. Its protein is CASSPSGGSTDTQYF.